This T cell receptor beta chain stems from a study of T-cell reconstitution after alpha-beta-depleted transplantation in children. A TCRbeta library incorporating unique molecular identifiers was prepared. TCRdb re-analysed the PCR reads in MiXCR, keeping a single row per CDR3 protein. The sample consists of about 540,000 distinct CDR3 sequences, approximately 20% of them appearing once. This clonotype came up a few times. V was cut by 6 bases and J by 3 bases, with 15 bases left in between. The CDR3 runs to 14 residues. The chain joins TRBV12-3 or TRBV12-4 to TRBJ2-7, with D possibly TRBD2 on 6 matching bases. The receptor comes from a human donor who donated a stem cell graft to a child with acute lymphoblastic leukemia. This material consisted of PBMCs from the stem cell graft donor, taken from the stem cell graft. CDR3: CASSLRGWDYEQYF. The CDR3, as DNA: TGTGCCAGCAGCTTGCGGGGCTGGGACTACGAGCAGTACTTC.